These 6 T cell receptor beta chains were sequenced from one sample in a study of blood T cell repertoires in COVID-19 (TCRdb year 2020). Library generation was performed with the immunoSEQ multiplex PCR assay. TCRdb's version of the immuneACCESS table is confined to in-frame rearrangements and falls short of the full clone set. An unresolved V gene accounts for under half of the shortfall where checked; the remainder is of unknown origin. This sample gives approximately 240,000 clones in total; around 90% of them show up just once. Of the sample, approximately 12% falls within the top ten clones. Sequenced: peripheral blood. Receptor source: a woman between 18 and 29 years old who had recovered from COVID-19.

CDR3 region: CASSATGEGQPQHF. CDR3 nucleotides: TGTGCCAGCAGCGCGACAGGGGAGGGTCAGCCCCAGCATTTT. The chain recombines TRBV9 with TRBJ1-5; 8 positions match TRBD1. V shed 3 bases, J shed 6 bases, and the junction held 5 bases outside the gene matches. This CDR3 has 14 amino acids. The germline gives CDR1 SGDLS, CDR2 YYNGEE.

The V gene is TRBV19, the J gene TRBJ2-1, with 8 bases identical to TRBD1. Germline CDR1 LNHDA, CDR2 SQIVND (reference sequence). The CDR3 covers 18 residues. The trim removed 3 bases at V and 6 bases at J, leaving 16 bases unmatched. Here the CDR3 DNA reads TGTGCCAGTAGTATGAGTGACAGGGGACGCCGCACGGGCAATGAGCAGTTCTTC. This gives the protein CASSMSDRGRRTGNEQFF.

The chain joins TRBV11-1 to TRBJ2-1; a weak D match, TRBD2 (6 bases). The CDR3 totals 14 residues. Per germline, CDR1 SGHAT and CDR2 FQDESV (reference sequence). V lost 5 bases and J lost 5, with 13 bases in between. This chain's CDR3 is CASSPGLLNNEQFF. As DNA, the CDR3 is TGTGCCAGCAGCCCGGGACTCCTGAACAATGAGCAGTTCTTC.

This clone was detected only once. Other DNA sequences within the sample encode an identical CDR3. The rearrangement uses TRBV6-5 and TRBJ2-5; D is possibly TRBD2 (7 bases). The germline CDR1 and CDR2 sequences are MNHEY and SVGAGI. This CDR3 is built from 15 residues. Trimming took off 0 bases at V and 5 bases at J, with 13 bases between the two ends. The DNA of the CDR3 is TGTGCCAGCAGTTACTCCGGGGGGCTAGGGGAGACCCAGTACTTC. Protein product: CASSYSGGLGETQYF.

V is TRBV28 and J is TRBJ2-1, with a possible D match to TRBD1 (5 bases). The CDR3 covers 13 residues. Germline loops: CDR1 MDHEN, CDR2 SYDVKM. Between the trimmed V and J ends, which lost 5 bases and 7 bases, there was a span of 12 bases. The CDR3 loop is CASSGAASNEQFF. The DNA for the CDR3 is TGTGCCAGCAGTGGGGCCGCTTCAAATGAGCAGTTCTTC.

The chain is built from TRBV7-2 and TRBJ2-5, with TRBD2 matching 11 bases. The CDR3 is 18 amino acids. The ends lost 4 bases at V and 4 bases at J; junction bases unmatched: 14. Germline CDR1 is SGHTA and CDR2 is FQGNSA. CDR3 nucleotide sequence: TGTGCCAGCAGCTCAAGACTAGCGGGACGCGGTTTTGGAGAGACCCAGTACTTC. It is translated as CASSSRLAGRGFGETQYF.